These 26 T cell receptor beta chains were sequenced from one sample in a study of T cells in Graves' hyperthyroidism and ophthalmopathy. RNA transcripts provided the source from which TCR beta CDR3 regions were amplified. First-round RT-PCR with HTBI primers amplified the TCR CDR3 region. Via MiXCR, TCRdb re-called the multiplex PCR reads, giving one row per CDR3 protein. The table shows nearly 600,000 distinct CDR3 sequences, with around 13% occurring only once. The source material was blood. Every receptor here comes from a woman aged 25 to 39 with Graves' hyperthyroidism that later progressed to Graves' ophthalmopathy.

The sample holds many counts of this clonotype. The V and J genes are TRBV20-1 and TRBJ1-5, with D maybe TRBD1 (6 bases). Germline V gives CDR1 DFQATT, CDR2 SNEGSKA (reference sequence). The CDR3 covers 13 residues. V gave up 2 bases and J gave up 10 bases, with 15 bases separating them. CDR3 amino acids: CSARSVQGGPQHF. For the CDR3, the DNA is TGCAGTGCTAGATCCGTACAGGGTGGACCCCAGCATTTT.

This clonotype was counted ten times or more. The chain links TRBV11-3 to TRBJ2-7; D unclear. V lost 4 bases to trimming and J lost 5 bases, with 18 bases between them. CDR3 size: 15 residues. Germline V gene lookup returns CDR1 SGHNT and CDR2 YENEEA. Here the CDR3 reads CASSSFRWDPNEQYF. In DNA form, the CDR3 reads TGTGCCAGCAGCTCCTTTAGGTGGGATCCCAACGAGCAGTACTTC. Full variable domain (remainder filled in from reference TRBV11-3 and TRBJ2-7): EAGVVQSPRYKIIEKKQPVAFWCNPISGHNTLYWYLQNLGQGPELLIRYENEEAVDDSQLPKDRFSAERLKGVDSTLKIQPAELGDSAVYLCASSSFRWDPNEQYFGPGTRLTVT.

This clonotype has a count of ten or more. The chain links TRBV12-5 to TRBJ2-1, with D perhaps matching TRBD2 (7 bases). The CDR3 covers 17 residues. V was pared by 6 bases and J by 5 bases, with 23 bases between. CDR1 and CDR2 (germline): LGHNT, FRNRAP. The CDR3 loop is CASGSMKGGGIDNEQFF. CDR3 nucleotides: TGTGCTAGTGGCTCTATGAAGGGGGGGGGAATAGACAATGAGCAGTTCTTC.

This clonotype was seen many times. CDR3 loop: CASSPIRRGEKLFF. CDR3 in DNA: TGTGCCAGCAGCCCCATCCGCAGGGGCGAAAAACTGTTTTTT. V and J are TRBV6-2 or TRBV6-3 and TRBJ1-4; maybe TRBD1 (6 bases). The CDR3 has 14 amino acids. Trimming removed 6 bases from V and 8 bases from J, with 16 bases in between. Germline V gene data show CDR1 as MNHEY and CDR2 as SVGEGT.

The chain carries TRBV29-1 and TRBJ1-4; 11 positions agree with TRBD1. Germline CDR1 is SQVTM and CDR2 is ANQGSEA. V shed 5 bases, J shed 8 bases, and the junction held 7 bases outside the gene matches. The CDR3 consists of 14 residues. The CDR3 is CSVRGDRGVEKLFF. The CDR3 DNA reads TGCAGCGTTCGGGGGGACAGGGGGGTGGAAAAACTGTTTTTT.

This clonotype was observed a handful of times. This sequence joins TRBV27 and TRBJ2-7, with 12 bases identical to TRBD2. CDR1 MNHEY and CDR2 SMNVEV come from the germline V gene (reference sequence). The CDR3 contains 16 residues. The trim removed 3 bases at V and 4 bases at J, leaving 7 bases unmatched. The CDR3 nucleotides are TGTGCCAGCAGTTTCCTACGACTAGCGGGAGTGTACGAGCAGTACTTC. It translates to CASSFLRLAGVYEQYF.

In this sample, this clonotype turned up a few times. The genes are TRBV27 and TRBJ2-3, with D possibly matching TRBD1 (6 bases). CDR1 MNHEY and CDR2 SMNVEV come from the germline V gene (reference sequence). The CDR3 is 15 amino acids. V was trimmed by 3 bases and J by 1 base, leaving 11 bases between them. CDR3 residues: CASSFTGPRTDTQYF. The DNA for the CDR3 is TGTGCCAGCAGTTTCACAGGGCCTCGCACAGATACGCAGTATTTT.

There are a few counts of this clonotype. This chain connects TRBV7-9 to TRBJ2-7; tentatively, D is TRBD2 (5 bases). The germline gives CDR1 SEHNR, CDR2 FQNEAQ (reference sequence). The CDR3 consists of 16 residues. Trimming left V 5 bases short and J 0 bases short, with 17 bases between. The CDR3 spells CASSPLARDHSYEQYF. Written as DNA, the CDR3 is TGTGCCAGCAGCCCATTAGCGAGAGACCACTCCTACGAGCAGTACTTC.

The chain links TRBV20-1 to TRBJ2-3, with D unclear. The CDR3 is 19 amino acids. Germline V lookup: CDR1 DFQATT, CDR2 SNEGSKA (reference sequence). V dropped 1 base and J dropped 0 bases, with 23 bases sitting between them. CDR3 sequence reads: CSARVRRIITSHSTDTQYF. The CDR3 DNA sequence: TGCAGTGCTAGAGTTCGCAGGATTATAACTTCCCATAGCACAGATACGCAGTATTTT.

The chain combines TRBV29-1 with TRBJ2-5, with 8 bases that match TRBD1. Germline assignment: CDR1 SQVTM and CDR2 ANQGSEA. Unmatched junction bases numbered 5, after V lost 6 bases and J lost 5 bases. This CDR3 has 12 amino acids. The CDR3 region is CSVPGGPETQYF. CDR3 bases: TGCAGCGTCCCAGGGGGCCCCGAGACCCAGTACTTC.

CDR3: CASSQGVAGGRYEQFF. The CDR3 DNA reads as TGCGCCAGCAGCCAAGGCGTAGCGGGAGGGCGGTATGAGCAGTTCTTC. The chain joins TRBV4-3 to TRBJ2-1; 11 nucleotides line up with TRBD2. Germline CDR1 reads LGHNA; CDR2 reads YSLEER. Germline trimming cut 1 base from V and 8 bases from J; bases unmatched to any gene: 7. This CDR3 is 16 amino acids long.

V gene TRBV3-1 combines with J gene TRBJ2-5, with TRBD2 matching 8 bases. The germline gives CDR1 LGHDT, CDR2 YNNKEL (reference sequence). Trimming took 0 bases from V and 2 from J; bases not matched to a gene: 8. CDR3 size: 17 residues. The CDR3 coding sequence is TGTGCCAGCAGCCAAGAGAGGCTAGCGGGTCTTCAAGAGACCCAGTACTTC. Protein product: CASSQERLAGLQETQYF.

This clonotype was seen many times. The rearrangement joins TRBV18 to TRBJ2-4, with 7 positions matching TRBD1. This CDR3 contains 19 residues. V shed 5 bases, J shed 4 bases, and the junction held 20 bases outside the gene matches. Germline V gene data show CDR1 as KGHSH and CDR2 as LQKENI. CDR3 bases: TGTGCCAGCTCATCTACAGGGGCTGTCCAAACATACGTAAAAAACATTCAGTACTTC. Translating gives CASSSTGAVQTYVKNIQYF.

This chain links TRBV2 with TRBJ1-6, with 8 bases lining up with TRBD1. Germline-derived CDR1 and CDR2 are SNHLY and FYNNEI. Unmatched junction bases numbered 14, after V lost 6 bases and J lost 7 bases. The CDR3 totals 17 residues. Here the CDR3 reads CASSLGQGAQRNSPLHF. The CDR3 DNA reads TGTGCCAGCAGCTTGGGGCAGGGGGCGCAAAGGAATTCACCCCTCCACTTT.

This clonotype was recorded at least ten times. The chain's CDR3 is CASSPGADYGYTF. CDR3 nucleotides: TGTGCCAGCAGCCCGGGGGCAGACTATGGCTACACCTTC. The genes are TRBV11-2 and TRBJ1-2, with D perhaps TRBD1 (6 bases). Trimming pared 5 bases from V and 3 bases from J, leaving 10 bases between. The CDR3 is made up of 13 amino acids. Germline lookup yields CDR1 SGHAT and CDR2 FQNNGV.

This clonotype was detected many times. This chain uses TRBV10-1 with TRBJ2-1; D may be TRBD1 or TRBD2 (5 bases each). The germline CDR1 and CDR2 sequences are WNHNN and SYGVQD (reference sequence). The CDR3 is 15 amino acids. V lost 3 bases, J lost 0 bases, and 9 bases lay in between. The CDR3 sequence is CASSDGGSSYNEQFF. Written as DNA, the CDR3 is TGCGCCAGCAGTGATGGGGGTTCCTCCTACAATGAGCAGTTCTTC.

This clonotype was picked up many times. This chain connects TRBV19 to TRBJ2-1; TRBD2 matches at 13 bases. CDR3 length: 14 residues. The germline V gene has CDR1 LNHDA and CDR2 SQIVND (reference sequence). V trimming: 10 bases; J trimming: 9 bases; junction bases outside the gene matches: 9. The CDR3 loop reads CATKGLAGRSEQFF. CDR3 bases: TGTGCCACCAAGGGACTAGCGGGGAGGAGTGAGCAGTTCTTC.

In this sample, this clonotype turned up a few times. This rearrangement joins TRBV30 to TRBJ1-6; no clear D. V shed 0 bases and J shed 10 bases, with 7 bases lying between them. CDR3 length equals 12 residues. The germline V gene has CDR1 GTSNPN and CDR2 SVGIG (reference sequence). CDR3 in DNA: TGTGCCTGGAGTGTAACCAACTCACCCCTCCACTTT. Translating gives CAWSVTNSPLHF.

As for this clonotype: One junction end does not reproduce the germline sequence, and a read error may be involved. This chain connects TRBV7-8 to TRBJ2-3; 11 bases line up with TRBD2. The CDR3 covers 16 residues. Germline V CDR1 and CDR2: SGHVS, FQNEAQ. The CDR3 reads CASSSGTSGFTDTQYF. As DNA, the CDR3 is TGCGCCAGCAGCTCCGGGACTAGCGGTTTCACAGATACGCAGTATTTT.

For this clonotype: One end of the junction varies from germline; a read error may be responsible. The chain is built from TRBV11-2 and TRBJ2-7, with unresolved D. CDR1 and CDR2 (germline): SGHAT, FQNNGV. The CDR3 is made up of 15 amino acids. The CDR3 DNA follows: TGTGCCAGCAGCTTTCCCGGCCTGAGCTCCTACGGGCAGTACTTC. Amino acids: CASSFPGLSSYGQYF.

This clonotype was seen many times. The chain is built from TRBV18 and TRBJ1-3; TRBD1 is a possible D gene (5 bases). Germline lookup yields CDR1 KGHSH and CDR2 LQKENI. Trimming took off 1 base at V and 4 bases at J, with 11 bases between the two ends. The CDR3 contains 15 residues. The CDR3 spells CASSPQGFEGNTIYF. CDR3 coding DNA: TGTGCCAGCTCACCACAGGGGTTCGAGGGAAACACCATATATTTT. Full variable domain (remainder filled in from reference TRBV18 and TRBJ1-3): NAGVMQNPRHLVRRRGQEARLRCSPMKGHSHVYWYRQLPEEGLKFMVYLQKENIIDESGMPKERFSAEFPKEGPSILRIQQVVRGDSAAYFCASSPQGFEGNTIYFGEGSWLTVV.

This clonotype was detected ten times or more. The rearrangement joins TRBV20-1 to TRBJ2-5; D is ambiguous. The CDR3 length is 13 residues. The V gene lost 3 bases and the J gene lost 4 bases, with 12 bases spanning the gap. Germline V gives CDR1 DFQATT, CDR2 SNEGSKA (reference sequence). In DNA, the CDR3 is TGCAGTGCTAGTCTCCTAGAAAGAGAGACCCAGTACTTC. Translating gives CSASLLERETQYF.

This clonotype was counted many times. The chain has TRBV20-1 and TRBJ2-5; 8 nucleotides agree with TRBD1. The CDR3 loop spans 16 amino acids. The germline V gene has CDR1 DFQATT and CDR2 SNEGSKA (reference sequence). The ends lost 0 bases at V and 5 bases at J; junction bases unmatched: 11. CDR3 residues: CSARETTGGIWETQYF. CDR3 nucleotides: TGCAGTGCTAGAGAGACCACAGGGGGAATCTGGGAGACCCAGTACTTC.

This clonotype was counted a single time. No conserved phenylalanine or tryptophan ends this CDR3, so it is likely a read error. The CDR3 region is CASSVAGGSFSGELFL. For the CDR3, the DNA is TGTGCCAGCAGCGTAGCGGGCGGGAGTTTCTCCGGGGAGCTGTTTCTT. The chain uses TRBV9 and TRBJ2-2; 7 positions agree with TRBD2. The junction had 8 bases not matched to a gene; V was cut back by 0 bases and J by 6 bases. This CDR3 region has 16 residues. Germline CDR1 SGDLS, CDR2 YYNGEE.

The J gene is TRBJ1-2, the V gene TRBV20-1; no firm D call. This CDR3 contains 11 residues. Trimming cost V 2 bases and J 6 bases, with 7 bases left between them. Germline V lookup: CDR1 DFQATT, CDR2 SNEGSKA (reference sequence). The CDR3 coding sequence is TGCAGTGCTAGAAAGGGTGATGGCTACACCTTC. Its translation: CSARKGDGYTF.

This clonotype showed up many times. V gene TRBV30 combines with J gene TRBJ1-2; D is undetermined. CDR1 is GTSNPN, CDR2 SVGIG, per germline (reference sequence). The CDR3 contains 17 residues. Trimming cost V 0 bases and J 8 bases, with 25 bases left between them. This chain's CDR3 is CAWSVKNPVFGEEGYTF. The CDR3 region has the DNA TGTGCCTGGAGTGTAAAAAACCCGGTATTTGGGGAGGAAGGCTACACCTTC.